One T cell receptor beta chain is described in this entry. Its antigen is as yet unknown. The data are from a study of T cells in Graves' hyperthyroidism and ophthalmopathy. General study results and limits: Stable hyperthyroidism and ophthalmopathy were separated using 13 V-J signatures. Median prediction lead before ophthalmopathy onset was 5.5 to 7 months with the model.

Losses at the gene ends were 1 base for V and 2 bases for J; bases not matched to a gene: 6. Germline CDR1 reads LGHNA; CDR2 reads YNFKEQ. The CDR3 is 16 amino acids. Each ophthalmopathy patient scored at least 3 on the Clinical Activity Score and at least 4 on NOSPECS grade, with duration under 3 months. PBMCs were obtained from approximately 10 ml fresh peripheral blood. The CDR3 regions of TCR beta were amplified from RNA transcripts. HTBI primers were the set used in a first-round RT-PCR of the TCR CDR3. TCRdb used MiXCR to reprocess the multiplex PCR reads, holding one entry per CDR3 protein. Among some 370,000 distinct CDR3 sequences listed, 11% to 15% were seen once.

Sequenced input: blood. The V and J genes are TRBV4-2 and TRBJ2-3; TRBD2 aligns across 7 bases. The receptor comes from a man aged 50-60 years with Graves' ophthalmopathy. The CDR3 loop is CASSQVSLADTDTQYF. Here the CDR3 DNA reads TGTGCCAGCAGCCAAGTCAGTCTAGCGGACACAGATACGCAGTATTTT.